The 14 T cell receptor beta chains below were found in one sample sequenced in a study of neoadjuvant nivolumab and ipilimumab in lung cancer. Here immunoSEQ multiplex PCR was the method, and the copy in TCRdb shows in-frame clones only, minus some. The table shows roughly 30,000 clones, with approximately 80% occurring only once. Sample: peripheral blood, taken before neoadjuvant nivolumab, alone or with ipilimumab. The receptors were sampled from an adult with non-small cell lung cancer.

This clone has only a few counts. This chain links TRBV5-1 with TRBJ1-6; 7 bases are a match to TRBD1. J was trimmed by 7 bases and V by 2 bases; bases with no gene match: 3. In germline, CDR1 is SGHRS, CDR2 YFSETQ. CDR3 length equals 14 residues. The CDR3 region has the DNA TGCGCCAGCAGCTTTGGGGACAGCAATTCACCCCTCCACTTT. Residues: CASSFGDSNSPLHF. Full variable domain (rest looked up from reference TRBV5-1 and TRBJ1-6): KAGVTQTPRYLIKTRGQQVTLSCSPISGHRSVSWYQQTPGQGLQFLFEYFSETQRNKGNFPGRFSGRQFSNSRSEMNVSTLELGDSALYLCASSFGDSNSPLHFGNGTRLTVT.

This clone was detected only once. V usage is TRBV6-6 and J usage is TRBJ2-3, with 11 positions matching TRBD1. This CDR3 contains 15 residues. Per germline, CDR1 MNHNY and CDR2 SVGAGI (reference sequence). After removal of 2 bases from V and 6 bases from J, the junction contained 4 bases not matched to a gene. CDR3 bases: TGTGCCAGCAGTTACCCTGGACAGGGGGCGGATACGCAGTATTTT. Its translation: CASSYPGQGADTQYF.

V usage is TRBV6-1 and J usage is TRBJ2-5; D is possibly TRBD1 (6 bases). CDR1 MNHNS and CDR2 SASEGT come from the germline V gene. The length of the CDR3 is 13 residues. V lost 6 bases and J lost 2, with 10 bases in between. The CDR3 DNA reads as TGTGCCAGCAGACAGGGTGGGCAAGAGACCCAGTACTTC. Its protein is CASRQGGQETQYF.

The CDR3 nucleotides are TGTGCCACCAGCAGAGATCGGGCGGGGGTCGAGCAGTACTTC. This sequence encodes CATSRDRAGVEQYF. This rearrangement joins TRBV15 to TRBJ2-7; 7 positions agree with TRBD2. The CDR3 has 14 residues. Germline V lookup: CDR1 LNHNV, CDR2 YYDKDF (reference sequence). The V gene end was trimmed by 0 bases and the J gene end by 6 bases; junction bases not matched to a gene: 5.

This clone has only a few counts. The chain links TRBV28 to TRBJ2-5; 7 bases are shared with TRBD1. Germline values: CDR1 MDHEN, CDR2 SYDVKM. This CDR3 is 15 amino acids long. V lost 5 bases to trimming and J lost 5 bases; unmatched junction nucleotides: 11. CDR3 region: CASSNRDSGTETQYF. CDR3 nucleotide sequence: TGTGCCAGCAGTAATCGGGACAGTGGGACGGAGACCCAGTACTTC. Using reference TRBV28 and TRBJ2-5 for the parts outside the CDR3, the full variable domain is DVKVTQSSRYLVKRTGEKVFLECVQDMDHENMFWYRQDPGLGLRLIYFSYDVKMKEKGDIPEGYSVSREKKERFSLILESASTNQTSMYLCASSNRDSGTETQYFGPGTRLLVL.

The chain couples TRBV4-3 to TRBJ1-4, with TRBD1 matching 8 bases. The V segment lost 1 base and the J segment 8 bases; nucleotides outside the gene matches: 15. CDR1 and CDR2 (germline): LGHNA, YSLEER. The CDR3 loop spans 18 amino acids. The CDR3, as DNA: TGCGCCAGCAGCCAAGGAACGGCGGTCCAGGGGGCGAGGGAAAAACTGTTTTTT. Protein product: CASSQGTAVQGAREKLFF.

The chain links TRBV6-1 to TRBJ2-7; TRBD1 might be the D (6 bases). V was cut by 6 bases and J by 2 bases, with 14 bases left in between. The CDR3 is made up of 14 amino acids. Germline V gene sequence: CDR1 MNHNS, CDR2 SASEGT. CDR3 nucleotides: TGTGCCAGCAGCCTGACAGGAGTAACCTACGAGCAGTACTTC. It specifies CASSLTGVTYEQYF.

This chain joins TRBV5-6 and TRBJ1-6; the D is unclear. V was clipped by 3 bases and J by 6 bases, with 7 bases between them. This CDR3 region has 13 residues. CDR1 is SGHDT and CDR2 is YYEEEE in the germline V gene. CDR3 amino acids: CASSSTFNSPLHF. For the CDR3, the DNA is TGTGCCAGCAGCTCGACTTTTAATTCACCCCTCCACTTT.

This clone appeared once. The chain recombines TRBV11-2 with TRBJ2-1; either TRBD1 or TRBD2 may fit D (5 bases each). Trimming cost V 2 bases and J 12 bases, with 23 bases left between them. Germline V CDR1 and CDR2: SGHAT, FQNNGV. The CDR3 contains 16 residues. CDR3 bases: TGTGCCAGCAGCTTAACGCCTCGGGACCTTTCTAACGGGCAGTTCTTC. Residues: CASSLTPRDLSNGQFF.

The V and J genes are TRBV7-8 and TRBJ2-7; D is unclear. The ends were cut back, 5 bases at V and 2 bases at J, with 13 bases in the middle. The CDR3 runs 14 residues. Germline V gene lookup returns CDR1 SGHVS and CDR2 FQNEAQ. Written as DNA, the CDR3 is TGTGCCAGCAGCCCCCGGAGCCTCGCCTACGAGCAGTACTTC. Protein sequence: CASSPRSLAYEQYF.

This rearrangement joins TRBV7-9 to TRBJ2-5; the D gene is possibly TRBD1 (5 bases). CDR3 length equals 15 residues. Trimming pared 5 bases from V and 5 bases from J, leaving 18 bases between. Germline V lookup: CDR1 SEHNR, CDR2 FQNEAQ (reference sequence). CDR3 sequence (DNA): TGTGCCAGCAGCCCCCTAGGTGGGGCCGTCGAGACCCAGTACTTC. Translated, it gives CASSPLGGAVETQYF.

The chain carries TRBV19 and TRBJ2-5, with D possibly TRBD2 on 5 matching bases. Germline V gene lookup returns CDR1 LNHDA and CDR2 SQIVND (reference sequence). CDR3 size: 15 residues. V gave up 3 bases and J gave up 0 bases, with 11 bases separating them. Written as DNA, the CDR3 is TGTGCCAGTAGTATGACTATCACAGACCAAGAGACCCAGTACTTC. Protein sequence: CASSMTITDQETQYF.

The chain joins TRBV7-9 to TRBJ1-2, with D unclear. V shed 1 base and J shed 4 bases, with 10 bases lying between them. The CDR3 consists of 14 residues. CDR1 and CDR2 from the germline V gene are SEHNR and FQNEAQ (reference sequence). CDR3 sequence: CASSLETRGYGYTF. The CDR3 coding sequence is TGTGCCAGCAGCTTAGAGACCCGGGGCTATGGCTACACCTTC.

The rearrangement uses TRBV4-2 and TRBJ1-3; D call uncertain. Germline V gene data show CDR1 as LGHNA and CDR2 as YNFKEQ. There are 15 residues in the CDR3. V shed 4 bases and J shed 0 bases, with 10 bases lying between them. The chain's CDR3 is CASSPSPGSGNTIYF. The CDR3 coding sequence is TGTGCCAGCAGCCCAAGCCCGGGCTCTGGAAACACCATATATTTT.